This T cell receptor (beta chain) derives from a study of cytomegalovirus exposure and HLA in healthy donors. Study summary: Of all 360 or so donors who were genotyped, under 90% belonged to the Caucasian-associated ancestry cluster. General study findings and limits: Later on, an analysis found that several of the most significant clusters appeared to be linked to common viral pathogens, which included parvovirus B19. What TCR beta sequences reportedly achieved was accurate prediction of HLA-A and HLA-B alleles in most subjects.

As concerns this clone: Its antigen is as yet unknown.

The CDR3 runs to 16 residues. CDR1 SGHVS and CDR2 FQNEAQ come from the germline V gene. After removal of 3 bases from V and 3 bases from J, the junction contained 4 bases not matched to a gene. PCR amplification relied on 60 Vbeta primers (plus 13 Jbeta primers). Authors' methods: An analysis that came later counted roughly 80 million unique TCR beta chains, approximately 10 million shared. The data were produced by immunoSEQ multiplex PCR, yet TCRdb's version contains in-frame clones alone and is incomplete. From that table come the V and J calls and clone size; the DNA was used to work out D and trimming. This sample has 130,000 or so clones; about 8.5% occur once, and the top ten carry 4.5% to 5.5%.

The TCR was taken from a man aged 35 to 55 in good health and CMV-seronegative. Sequencing was done on a sample of PBMCs. The gene calls are TRBV7-8 and TRBJ1-5, with 11 positions matching TRBD1. DNA for the CDR3: TGTGCCAGCAGCTTTTCGGACAGGGGGCTCAATCAGCCCCAGCATTTT. Its translation: CASSFSDRGLNQPQHF.